Detailed here is one T cell receptor beta chain. Its antigen is unknown. No clone much larger than this one lies a single base away; base qualities are absent. CDR1 and CDR2, looked up from the germline V gene (reference sequence), are SGHKS and YYEKEE. V and J lose 0 bases and 8 bases, and a span of 14 bases separates them. From the cysteine up to the phenylalanine, the CDR3 has a length of 15 residues. The only DNA kept is the CDR3, 45 bases in frame from the first base. This specimen belongs to a study of blood T cell repertoires in COVID-19 (dated by TCRdb to 2020 to 2022). General notes on the study: The collaborator samples originated in the United States, Italy and Spain and spanned the acute and convalescent phases of COVID-19. The prospective study material was composed of cDNA or gDNA derived from T cells, B-cell-depleted T cells, or PBMCs. Deeply sampled blood TCRbeta repertoires from subjects exposed to, actively infected with, or recovered from COVID-19 were included in the dataset. Where available, HLA class I and class II types were taken from metadata supplied by the sample provider and were not determined by assay-based typing. The samples were drawn from two sources: the first 160 participants of the ongoing ImmuneRACE study, and 1,254 subjects contributed by 6 global collaborators. The repertoires were made available in a free public database intended to serve as a resource for research on the immune response to SARS-CoV-2. The sample metadata nearly always contained a de-identified subject ID, COVID-19 status, age in years and sex.

Participants in the prospective study were aged about 18 to 95 years, lived in some 24 United States geographic areas, and enrolled through a virtual design. Cohort assignment in the prospective study relied on participant-reported clinical history from a screening survey and a study questionnaire. For ImmuneRACE Cohort 3, a participant was defined as recovered based on two consecutive negative NP/OP PCR tests, clearance by a healthcare professional, or resolution of symptoms. Each participant in the prospective study had whole blood, serum and a nasopharyngeal or oropharyngeal swab collected by mobile phlebotomists. Participants in the prospective study had the option to provide additional blood draws and questionnaires over an approximately 2-month period. Before DNA extraction, prospective study blood samples were shipped either frozen or at room temperature. The investigation overall reported the following: How much clinical and demographic metadata was included differed by source and by participant, and the metadata was provided uncurated.

The immunoSEQ Assay, a bias-controlled multiplex PCR, was used to amplify TCRbeta CDR3 regions from genomic DNA. The paper's data handling went like this. The number of nucleated cells in each sample was estimated by amplification of reference gene primers within the assay. Sequence reads were collapsed and filtered to measure the absolute abundance of every unique TCRbeta CDR3 rearrangement. For each sample, productive Simpson clonality was calculated by taking the square root of Simpson's diversity index across productive rearrangements. TCRdb re-hosts the immuneACCESS table, in-frame sequences only. Its copies lack some clones; in the studies checked, an unresolved V gene accounts for under half of them, and the cause for the rest is not known. V, J and clone size reflect that table, while D and trimming were determined from the DNA. The sample profile shows approximately 250,000 clones; nearly 90% of them were found once. The ten top clones hold 1% of the sample.

This receptor was identified in a woman between 25 and 40 years old who had recovered from COVID-19. The V gene is TRBV5-5 and the J gene is TRBJ2-2; perhaps TRBD1 is the D gene, with 5 bases matching. The sequencing sample was made of PBMCs or T cells enriched from blood (not recorded which). Here is the DNA: TGTGCCAGCAGCTTGGAATCCAGGGATGAGGGGGAGCTGTTTTTT. It translates as CASSLESRDEGELFF.